This T cell receptor delta chain was sequenced for a study of gamma delta lymphoproliferative disorders and STAT genes (dated by TCRdb to between 2017 and 2018). Notes on the research overall: The LymphoTrack Dx TCRG Assay was used to prepare gamma-chain libraries from at least 50 ng of genomic DNA. Because no corresponding Invivoscribe delta assay was available, delta-chain libraries were prepared according to the EuroClonality-NGS working group standard operating procedure. The study profiled TCR gamma and delta CDR3 repertoires by deep sequencing in Tgammadelta lymphoproliferative disease patients and healthy controls, within a larger immunophenotypic and STAT-mutation study. A couple of gamma-chain samples and all delta-chain samples were sequenced twice to confirm results. Results the study describes overall, beyond this receptor: In whole-repertoire clustering, patient gamma repertoires grouped separately from healthy controls, whereas delta repertoires showed no separation between groups. According to the authors, NGS specificity may be reduced at low frequencies, so whether leukemic clones are public or private needs confirmation. Almost every major gamma and delta clonotype found in patients was public, meaning shared with at least one healthy donor, with just two gamma clonotypes being private to disease. T cells in controls likely covered a range of maturation stages, whereas leukemic cells were skewed toward terminal effectors, which could potentially limit comparisons between patients and controls.

For both patients and controls, peripheral blood mononuclear cells were isolated, and the genomic DNA from these cells was used for TCR sequencing. As controls, around 23 healthy adult blood donors (median age 64 years; about twelve males and around 11 females) were included and were matched to patients for age and sex. Both library preparation methods relied on multiplex PCR with primers aimed at conserved V and J regions of the TCR genes. After purification and pooling, the amplicons were sequenced on an Illumina MiSeq platform. Per the authors' processing: V(D)J alignment, clonotype assembly and translation were done with MiXCR, while functionality assessment and CDR3 repertoire analyses were done with VDJtools. CDR3 followed the IMGT definition, and analyses included only productive sequences that used functional genes, leaving out ORF genes and pseudogenes. A custom Python script was used to look across all patients and controls for identical amino acid CDR3s belonging to major clonotypes, meaning those with a frequency of >=5%. To compare clonotype frequencies between patients and controls, a one-sided non-parametric Wilcoxon test was applied. In TCRdb, clones were called once more from the public reads by CATT, and rows of identical DNA were later combined. These V and J calls originate from TCRdb's pipeline instead of the authors' own analysis. Within this sample are about 720 delta-chain clones, with roughly 2.8% of them counted one time only. The ten largest clones take up 70% to 75% of the sample.

Worth noting for this clone: The target of this receptor is not known. TCRdb records a much larger clone's protein for this DNA, with a difference at residue 4 that likely arises from a read error; the protein given is the translation of the DNA.

The CDR3 goes from the cysteine to the phenylalanine over 18 residues. The sequence is cut down to CDR3 DNA, 54 bases in frame from base 1. V is trimmed back by 5 bases and J by 0 bases, and the junction contains 8 bases that no gene match accounts for. Per the germline V gene, GEAIGNYY is the CDR1 and EKD is the CDR2. The chain was built from TRDV2 and TRDJ3; 8 of the junction bases match TRDD3. The receptor was derived from a human donor in good health. Sample: blood. The DNA sequence is given as TGTGCCTGTGCCACACTGGGGGGAAGCTCCTGGGACACCCGACAGATGTTTTTC. Translated, it gives CACATLGGSSWDTRQMFF.